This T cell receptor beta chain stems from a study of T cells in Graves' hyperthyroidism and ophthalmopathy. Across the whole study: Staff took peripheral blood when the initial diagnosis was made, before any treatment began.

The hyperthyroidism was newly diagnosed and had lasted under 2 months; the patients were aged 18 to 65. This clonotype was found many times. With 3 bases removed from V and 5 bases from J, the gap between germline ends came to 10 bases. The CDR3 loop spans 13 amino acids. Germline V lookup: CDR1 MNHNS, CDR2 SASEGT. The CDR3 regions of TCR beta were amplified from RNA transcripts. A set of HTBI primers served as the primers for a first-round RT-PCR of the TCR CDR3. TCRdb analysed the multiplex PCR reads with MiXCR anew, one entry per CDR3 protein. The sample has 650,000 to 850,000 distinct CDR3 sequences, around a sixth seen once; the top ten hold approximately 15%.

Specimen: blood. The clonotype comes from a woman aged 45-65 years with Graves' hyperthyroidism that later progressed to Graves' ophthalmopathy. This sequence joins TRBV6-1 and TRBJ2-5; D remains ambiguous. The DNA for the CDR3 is TGTGCCAGCAGTGAGACACGCATGGAGACCCAGTACTTC. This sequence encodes CASSETRMETQYF.